This T cell receptor beta chain was observed in a study of blood T cell repertoires in COVID-19. How the authors handled the data: Nucleated cell number was recorded as an estimate derived from reference gene primer amplification. TCRdb's table, derived via immunoSEQ multiplex PCR, lists solely in-frame clones and lacks some. D and trimming come from the DNA, and the V and J calls and clone size come from that table. The sample contains around 300,000 clones, around 86% of which appear only once. V dropped 8 bases and J dropped 1 base, with 10 bases sitting between them. CDR3 length: 13 amino acids. Germline CDR1 and CDR2: LNHDA and SQIVND (reference sequence).

The rearrangement joins TRBV19 to TRBJ2-3; D perhaps matches TRBD2 (6 bases). The receptor was isolated from a woman between 25 and 40 years old with active or convalescent COVID-19. Sample: peripheral blood. CDR3 amino acids: CASRGFGTDTQYF. The CDR3 DNA follows: TGTGCCAGTCGGGGGTTTGGCACAGATACGCAGTATTTT.